This T cell receptor beta chain is drawn from a study of T-cell memory formation after mild COVID-19. Findings and limits, study-wide: In second-wave clones peaking day 37, SARS-CoV-2 specificity remained unconfirmed. Contracting CD8+ clones were enriched in EMRA, CD4+ mainly in CM and EM.

TCRdb re-analysed the 5' RACE reads in MiXCR, keeping a single row per CDR3 protein. The data show about 12,000 distinct CDR3 sequences, 14% seen once. In its sample, this clonotype was seen many times. Antigen: not known. Per the germline V gene, CDR1 is SEHNR and CDR2 is FQNEAQ (reference sequence). This CDR3 is 14 amino acids long. V was clipped by 5 bases and J by 5 bases, with 15 bases between them. Sequenced sample: PBMCs or a T cell subset sorted from them (not recorded which). The source is a man younger than 35 who had mild COVID-19 (a few samples of this study predate the infection). Cell type and time point are not known. The chain has TRBV7-9 and TRBJ1-1; D call uncertain. The DNA of the CDR3 is TGTGCCAGCAGCGGGATCCAGAGTCGGACTGAAGCTTTCTTT. Residues: CASSGIQSRTEAFF.